These 19 T cell receptor beta chains came from one sample sequenced in a study of T cells in Graves' hyperthyroidism and ophthalmopathy. TCR beta CDR3 sequences were amplified from RNA transcripts. The primer set for the first-round RT-PCR of the TCR CDR3 was HTBI. One entry per CDR3 protein, called by TCRdb with MiXCR from the multiplex PCR reads. The repertoire holds hundreds of thousands of distinct CDR3 sequences, with 18% as singletons. The sample consisted of blood. The receptors stem from a woman in her forties or fifties with Graves' hyperthyroidism that later progressed to Graves' ophthalmopathy.

V usage is TRBV11-1 and J usage is TRBJ1-1, with D hard to call. The CDR3 covers 15 residues. Per germline, CDR1 SGHAT and CDR2 FQDESV (reference sequence). Trimming removed 6 bases from V and 3 bases from J, with 17 bases in between. The chain's CDR3 is CASSPPGVRDTEAFF. CDR3 nucleotide sequence: TGTGCCAGCAGTCCCCCCGGGGTTAGGGACACTGAAGCTTTCTTT.

This clonotype was seen more than once but under ten times. V gene TRBV6-5 combines with J gene TRBJ1-4; D gene uncertain. The CDR3 sequence is 15 residues long. CDR1 and CDR2 (germline): MNHEY, SVGAGI. V lost 0 bases, J lost 12 bases, and 17 bases lay in between. CDR3 in amino acids: CASSYSAVNGFELFF. The CDR3 DNA reads as TGTGCCAGCAGTTACTCCGCAGTGAATGGTTTTGAACTGTTTTTT.

This chain links TRBV3-1 with TRBJ2-7; 8 bases line up with TRBD1. V dropped 2 bases and J dropped 6; count of bases not matched to a gene: 9. From germline, CDR1 is LGHDT and CDR2 YNNKEL (reference sequence). This CDR3 spans 15 amino acids. CDR3 nucleotides: TGTGCCAGCAGCCAAACGCTGGCAGGGGGCTTCGAGCAGTACTTC. Protein sequence: CASSQTLAGGFEQYF.

This clonotype was detected ten times or more. The chain carries TRBV6-1 and TRBJ2-2, with 8 bases lining up with TRBD1. The germline V gene has CDR1 MNHNS and CDR2 SASEGT. CDR3 length: 14 residues. Losses at the gene ends were 4 bases for V and 6 bases for J; bases not matched to a gene: 4. The CDR3 region is CASSGGQGAGELFF. The DNA of the CDR3 is TGTGCCAGCAGTGGAGGACAGGGTGCCGGGGAGCTGTTTTTT.

This clonotype was seen ten or more times. The J gene is TRBJ2-5, the V gene TRBV3-1, with 10 bases identical to TRBD2. This CDR3 is 13 amino acids long. Germline V gene data show CDR1 as LGHDT and CDR2 as YNNKEL (reference sequence). Germline trimming cut 6 bases from V and 4 bases from J; bases unmatched to any gene: 2. The CDR3 is CASRASGGETQYF. The CDR3 DNA reads TGTGCCAGCAGGGCTAGCGGGGGAGAGACCCAGTACTTC.

This clonotype was detected ten times or more. The chain joins TRBV3-1 to TRBJ2-1, with 11 bases matching TRBD2. This CDR3 has 15 amino acids. Per germline, CDR1 LGHDT and CDR2 YNNKEL (reference sequence). Trimming at V came to 3 bases and at J to 8 bases, leaving 6 bases not matched to a gene. The CDR3 region has the DNA TGTGCCAGCAGCCACGGGACTAGCGGATCTGATGAGCAGTTCTTC. Translating it yields CASSHGTSGSDEQFF.

This clonotype was observed a handful of times. The chain combines TRBV20-1 with TRBJ2-3; D remains unclear. The CDR3 runs 14 residues. V gave up 1 base and J gave up 13 bases, with 21 bases separating them. In germline, CDR1 is DFQATT, CDR2 SNEGSKA (reference sequence). CDR3 nucleotides: TGCAGTGCTAGAGCCCGGACCAGGAATCCTTGGGAGTATTTT. Residues: CSARARTRNPWEYF.

This clonotype was found a few times. V is TRBV6-2 or TRBV6-3 and J is TRBJ2-2, with 9 bases fitting TRBD2. The CDR3 runs 18 residues. J lost 5 bases, V lost 5 bases, and 15 bases had no gene match. CDR1 is MNHEY and CDR2 is SVGEGT in the germline V gene. The CDR3 coding sequence is TGTGCCAGCAGTAACCCCGGGGTAGCGGGGGTTCATACCGGGGAGCTGTTTTTT. Protein sequence: CASSNPGVAGVHTGELFF.

This clonotype was detected only once. This chain uses TRBV3-1 with TRBJ1-4; 7 bases line up with TRBD1. CDR1 and CDR2 from the germline V gene are LGHDT and YNNKEL (reference sequence). J was trimmed by 7 bases and V by 3 bases; bases with no gene match: 8. This CDR3 comprises 15 residues. Here the CDR3 reads CASSQVGTVAEKLFF. In DNA form, the CDR3 reads TGTGCCAGCAGCCAGGTTGGGACAGTGGCTGAAAAACTGTTTTTT.

This clonotype was observed many times. The rearrangement links TRBV20-1 to TRBJ2-7, with 12 bases lining up with TRBD1. The CDR3 contains 16 residues. Trimming took 3 bases from V and 9 from J; bases not matched to a gene: 15. The germline V gene encodes CDR1 DFQATT and CDR2 SNEGSKA (reference sequence). In nucleotides, the CDR3 is TGCAGTGCTAGGCCCGATCACGGGACAGGGGGCAGTGGGCAGTACTTC. Its translation: CSARPDHGTGGSGQYF.

The chain employs TRBV15 and TRBJ2-7; 9 bases are a match to TRBD1. V shed 3 bases and J 1 base; nucleotides not matched to a gene: 1. The CDR3 extends over 14 amino acids. The V gene's germline CDR1 is LNHNV and CDR2 YYDKDF (reference sequence). The CDR3 DNA sequence: TGTGCCACCAGCAGGGGGACAGGGTCCTACGAGCAGTACTTC. Encoded protein: CATSRGTGSYEQYF.

The chain combines TRBV5-4 with TRBJ1-2, with D possibly being TRBD1 (5 bases). CDR3 length equals 15 residues. V was trimmed by 5 bases and J by 0 bases, leaving 14 bases between them. Germline V gene sequence: CDR1 SGHNT, CDR2 YYREEE (reference sequence). The CDR3 DNA is TGTGCCAGCAGTTGGGACGGGTCCTCTAACTATGGCTACACCTTC. As protein: CASSWDGSSNYGYTF.

This clonotype has at least ten counts. This chain joins TRBV12-3 or TRBV12-4 and TRBJ1-1, with D possibly TRBD1 on 5 matching bases. With 0 bases removed from V and 8 bases from J, the gap between germline ends came to 13 bases. This CDR3 comprises 14 residues. This CDR3 reads CASSLAGTGLEAFF. CDR3 coding DNA: TGTGCCAGCAGTTTAGCTGGGACGGGACTCGAAGCTTTCTTT.

The chain links TRBV12-5 to TRBJ2-3; the D gene is possibly TRBD2 (6 bases). This CDR3 spans 18 amino acids. Germline V gene data show CDR1 as LGHNT and CDR2 as FRNRAP. The V and J ends lost 2 bases and 1 base respectively, with 19 bases between them. CDR3 sequence (DNA): TGTGCTAGTGGTTTGAAAAAAAAACCGGGACTCGGCACAGATACGCAGTATTTT. It encodes CASGLKKKPGLGTDTQYF. Full variable domain (rest looked up from reference TRBV12-5 and TRBJ2-3): DARVTQTPRHKVTEMGQEVTMRCQPILGHNTVFWYRQTMMQGLELLAYFRNRAPLDDSGMPKDRFSAEMPDATLATLKIQPSEPRDSAVYFCASGLKKKPGLGTDTQYFGPGTRLTVL.

This clonotype was observed a few times. This rearrangement joins TRBV6-1 to TRBJ1-5, with D maybe TRBD1 (6 bases). The germline V and J ends were trimmed by 5 bases and 1 base, with 18 bases remaining between them. Germline loops: CDR1 MNHNS, CDR2 SASEGT. The CDR3 is made up of 17 amino acids. CDR3 loop: CASSSTQGRISNQPQHF. The CDR3 region has the DNA TGTGCCAGCAGTTCCACCCAGGGGCGCATAAGCAATCAGCCCCAGCATTTT.

V gene TRBV12-3 or TRBV12-4 combines with J gene TRBJ2-2; D is undetermined. V lost 1 base and J lost 7, with 13 bases in between. This CDR3 is built from 15 residues. The CDR3 nucleotides read TGTGCCAGCAGTTTAGAAGGGATGAGGAACGGGGAGCTGTTTTTT. The encoded protein is CASSLEGMRNGELFF.

This clonotype has at least ten counts. The chain employs TRBV3-1 and TRBJ1-5; D is perhaps TRBD1 (5 bases). The CDR3 sequence is 15 residues long. V dropped 0 bases and J dropped 6 bases, with 12 bases sitting between them. From germline, CDR1 is LGHDT and CDR2 YNNKEL (reference sequence). The CDR3 is CASSQDIRTTQPQHF. As DNA, the CDR3 is TGTGCCAGCAGCCAAGATATTCGGACAACTCAGCCCCAGCATTTT.

A note on this clonotype: The junction departs from germline at one end; a sequencing error may be responsible. This chain links TRBV7-7 with TRBJ2-5; TRBD2 matches 11 bases. Germline V gives CDR1 SSHAT, CDR2 FNYEAQ (reference sequence). This CDR3 spans 16 amino acids. The CDR3 here is CASSTSGGMYQETQYF. The CDR3 DNA reads TGTGCTAGCAGCACTAGCGGGGGCATGTACCAAGAGACCCAGTACTTC.

V gene TRBV30 combines with J gene TRBJ2-1; 9 nucleotides line up with TRBD2. V lost 4 bases and J lost 3; bases outside the gene matches: 1. The CDR3 length is 13 residues. Germline V gene data show CDR1 as GTSNPN and CDR2 as SVGIG (reference sequence). The CDR3 sequence: CAWNSGGYNEQFF. CDR3 sequence (DNA): TGTGCCTGGAATAGCGGGGGCTACAATGAGCAGTTCTTC.